Sequencing of this TCR beta chain was carried out in a study of blood T cells in healthy people across ages. Study results and limitations: Diversity of TCR beta per million T cells declined in a roughly linear way with age. Unsorted PBMC material precluded a definitive naive versus antigen-experienced comparison. Underestimates were what the diversity estimates from one million T cells were considered to be.

This clonotype was observed a few times. The antigen remains unidentified. A sample-barcoded 5' primer and a J-beta primer mix were used in a second PCR of roughly 7 to 12 cycles. MiXCR, run by TCRdb on the 5' RACE reads, gives a single entry per CDR3 protein. The repertoire holds some 800,000 distinct CDR3 sequences, with about 42% as singletons. The sample was blood. This TCR was sampled from a man aged 60 to 69 in good health.

The CDR3 spells CASSTGRLNYGYTF. CDR3 nucleotide sequence: TGTGCCAGCAGTACGGGACGGCTGAACTATGGCTACACCTTC. V usage is TRBV12-3 or TRBV12-4 and J usage is TRBJ1-2; D perhaps matches TRBD1 (5 bases). Trimming removed 5 bases from V and 2 bases from J, with 12 bases in between. The CDR3 covers 14 residues.